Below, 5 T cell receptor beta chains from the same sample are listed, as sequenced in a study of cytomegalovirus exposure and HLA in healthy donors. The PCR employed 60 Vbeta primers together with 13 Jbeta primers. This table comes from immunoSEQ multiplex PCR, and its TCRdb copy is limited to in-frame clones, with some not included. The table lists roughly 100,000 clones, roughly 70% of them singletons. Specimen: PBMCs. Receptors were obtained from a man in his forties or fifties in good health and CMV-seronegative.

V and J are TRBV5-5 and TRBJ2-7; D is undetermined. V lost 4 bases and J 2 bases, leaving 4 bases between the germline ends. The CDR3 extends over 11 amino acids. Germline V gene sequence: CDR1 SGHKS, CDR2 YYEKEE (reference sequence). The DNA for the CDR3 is TGTGCCAGCAGCCTTACCTACGAGCAGTACTTC. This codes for CASSLTYEQYF.

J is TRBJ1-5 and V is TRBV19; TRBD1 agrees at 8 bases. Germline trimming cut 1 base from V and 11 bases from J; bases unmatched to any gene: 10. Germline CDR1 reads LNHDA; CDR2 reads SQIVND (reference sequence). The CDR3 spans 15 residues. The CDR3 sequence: CASSIGRQGALAQHF. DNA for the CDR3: TGTGCCAGTAGTATAGGAAGGCAGGGGGCGCTTGCCCAGCATTTT.

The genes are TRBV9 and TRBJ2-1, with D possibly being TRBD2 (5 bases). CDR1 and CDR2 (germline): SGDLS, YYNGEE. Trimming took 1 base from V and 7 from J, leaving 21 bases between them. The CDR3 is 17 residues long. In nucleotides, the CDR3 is TGTGCCAGCAGCGTAACTACACCGGGCGGGCCAAGGAATGAGCAGTTCTTC. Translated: CASSVTTPGGPRNEQFF. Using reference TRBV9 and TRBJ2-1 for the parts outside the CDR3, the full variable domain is DSGVTQTPKHLITATGQRVTLRCSPRSGDLSVYWYQQSLDQGLQFLIQYYNGEERAKGNILERFSAQQFPDLHSELNLSSLELGDSALYFCASSVTTPGGPRNEQFFGPGTRLTVL.

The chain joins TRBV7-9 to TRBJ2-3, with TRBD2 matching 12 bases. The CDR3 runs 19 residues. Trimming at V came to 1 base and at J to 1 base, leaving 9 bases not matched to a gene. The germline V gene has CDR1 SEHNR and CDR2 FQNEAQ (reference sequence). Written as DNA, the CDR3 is TGTGCCAGCAGCTTAGGTTCGTGGACTAGCGGGACTGGCACAGATACGCAGTATTTT. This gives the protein CASSLGSWTSGTGTDTQYF.

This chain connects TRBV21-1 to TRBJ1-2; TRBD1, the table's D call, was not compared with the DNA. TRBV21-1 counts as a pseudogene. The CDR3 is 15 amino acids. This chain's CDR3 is CASSARRDRACGYTF. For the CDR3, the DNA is TGTGCCAGCAGCGCCCGCCGGGACAGGGCTTGTGGCTACACCTTC.